This T cell receptor beta chain is drawn from a study of graft-versus-host responses after intestinal transplantation (dated by TCRdb to 2020 to 2022). As for the study more broadly: The transplants that recipients got were multivisceral, liver-intestinal, or isolated intestinal. All recipients received anti-thymocyte globulin induction followed by maintenance tacrolimus and steroids for approximately 3 years. Graft-versus-host and host-versus-graft alloreactive T cell clones were tracked in the graft, circulation and bone marrow after intestinal transplantation using bulk TCR-beta CDR3 sequencing. Alloreactive clones were identified by sequencing pre-transplant mixed lymphocyte reaction products and comparing these products with unstimulated pre-transplant donor and recipient T cells. A cohort of about two dozen intestinal transplant recipients, including one retransplant, was enrolled, and a few patients lacking pretransplant specimens were excluded. A peak of at least 4% donor T cells among recipient peripheral blood mononuclear cells was the definition used for donor T cell macrochimerism. Instead of going to the commercial service, samples from a few later patients were sequenced in-house on an Illumina MiSeq and processed with MiXCR. What the authors observed across the whole study: The conclusions were limited by the relatively low number and heterogeneity of the intestinal transplant patients. Early after transplant, peak levels of circulating GvH clones were found to be associated with declines in HvG clones. In the allografts of patients with donor T cell macrochimerism, GvH to HvG T cell clonal ratios were high. GvH clones were detected in recipient bone marrow, and some of these GvH clones were observed earlier in ileal mucosa or blood, consistent with an intestinal mucosal origin.

Of note for this clone: The target of this receptor is not known. No base qualities exist here, and no much larger clone lies one base off it.

In light of the paper, this sample's time point label describes: cells obtained before transplantation from donor or recipient. CD3+CD4+ and CD3+CD8+ populations were FACS-sorted from unstimulated pre-transplant donor and recipient cells taken from spleen or lymph nodes. The library was prepared using the immunoSEQ multiplex PCR assay. In most patients, genomic DNA was isolated using the Qiagen DNeasy Blood and Tissue Kit and sent frozen to Adaptive Biotechnologies for TCR sequencing. For most patients, genomic DNA was subjected to high-throughput TCR-beta CDR3 sequencing by Adaptive Biotechnologies. Processing in the source paper ran as follows. Adaptive's ImmunoSEQ software was the source of the TCR sequencing data for over 15 patients, while a few other patients were processed with MiXCR and VDJtools. To correct CD4 versus CD8 sorting errors, any sequence found in both subsets at a frequency ratio below 5:1 was removed. Because the origin of CDR3 nucleotide sequences shared between donor and recipient could not be assigned, those sequences were removed. To count as alloreactive, a clone needed at least 2-fold expansion over unstimulated cells and a minimum CFSE-low frequency of 0.002% (template counts) or 0.001% (read counts). Mappable clones were those detected in sequenced pre-transplant spleen, lymph node, or MLR CFSE-low populations of the donor or recipient. Cumulative frequency of alloreactive clones was calculated as a percentage of all sequences weighted by copy number. TCRdb holds this immuneACCESS table with in-frame rearrangements only. Some clones are missing; in checked studies, unresolved V genes explain under half, and the rest has no known cause. The V and J calls and clone size come from that table; D and trimming were worked out from the DNA. The table for this sample lists fewer than 95,000 clones; over 80% of them were counted only once. Less than 0.5% of the sample lies in the top ten.

The sequencing used unstimulated CD8+ T cells sorted from spleen or lymph node cells, collected before intestinal transplant. The TCR sequence derives from a human donor who received an intestinal transplant.

The nucleotide sequence reads TGTGCCAGCGTCGACAGGCTAGGACCGCAGCCGTCCTCTGGGGCCAACGTCCTGACTTTC. The translation is CASVDRLGPQPSSGANVLTF. The chain couples TRBV5-4 to TRBJ2-6; tentative D gene TRBD1, with 6 bases matching. As encoded in the germline V gene (reference sequence), CDR1 is SGHNT while CDR2 is YYREEE. Relative to germline, V is 7 bases shorter and J is 0 bases shorter, with 26 bases between their ends. CDR3 length: 20 amino acids, cysteine to phenylalanine. This entry keeps only the CDR3 DNA: 60 bases, framed from base 1. Reference TRBV5-4 and TRBJ2-6 proteins supply the regions before and after the CDR3; the full variable domain is: ETGVTQSPTHLIKTRGQQVTLRCSSQSGHNTVSWYQQALGQGPQFIFQYYREEENGRGNFPPRFSGLQFPNYSSELNVNALELDDSALYLCASVDRLGPQPSSGANVLTFGAGSRLTVL.